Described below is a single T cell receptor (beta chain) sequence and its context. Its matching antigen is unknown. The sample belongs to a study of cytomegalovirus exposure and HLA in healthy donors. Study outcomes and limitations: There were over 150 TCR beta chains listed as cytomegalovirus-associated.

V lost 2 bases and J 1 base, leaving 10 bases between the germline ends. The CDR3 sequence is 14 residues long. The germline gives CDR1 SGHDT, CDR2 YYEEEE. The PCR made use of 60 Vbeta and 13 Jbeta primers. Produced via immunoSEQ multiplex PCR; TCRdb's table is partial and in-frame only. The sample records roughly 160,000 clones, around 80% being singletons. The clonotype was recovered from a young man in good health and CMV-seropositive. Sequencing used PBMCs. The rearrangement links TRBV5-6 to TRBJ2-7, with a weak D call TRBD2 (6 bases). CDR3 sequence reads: CASSLGGASYEQYF. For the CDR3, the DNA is TGTGCCAGCAGCTTAGGAGGGGCTTCCTACGAGCAGTACTTC.